Listed below are T cell receptor beta chains from one sample, sequenced in a study of T-cell memory formation after mild COVID-19. TCRdb called the 5' RACE reads again in MiXCR, with one record for every CDR3 protein. The sample has 300,000 to 400,000 distinct CDR3 sequences, 10% to 15% seen once. The specimen was PBMCs or a T cell subset sorted from them (not recorded which). Receptors originate from a man aged 18 to 29 who had mild COVID-19 (a few samples of this study predate the infection). Cell type and time point are not known. CDR3s include the opening cysteine and the closing phenylalanine or tryptophan. The D gene is left open where the match is weak. The size entry is marked missing in some rows and otherwise reads once, few, many or a size class.

v_gene,d_gene,j_gene,abundance,CDR3aa,CDR3nt
TRBV16,-,TRBJ1-1,-,CASSQSVGGTEAFF,TGTGCCAGCAGCCAATCTGTGGGAGGCACTGAAGCTTTCTTT
TRBV10-3,TRBD1,TRBJ1-3,few,CAIRAQGALNTIYF,TGTGCCATCAGGGCACAGGGGGCCTTAAACACCATATATTTT
TRBV3-1,-,TRBJ2-1,few,CASSPTASSYNEQFF,TGTGCCAGCAGCCCGACTGCAAGCTCCTACAATGAGCAGTTCTTC
TRBV12-3/TRBV12-4,-,TRBJ1-2,many,CASTLGGPYGYTF,TGTGCCAGCACATTGGGAGGGCCATATGGCTACACCTTC
TRBV28,-,TRBJ2-2,-,CASSLFIGELFF,TGTGCCAGCAGCCTTTTTATCGGGGAGCTGTTTTTT
TRBV20-1,-,TRBJ1-5,-,CSASEGISNQPQHF,TGCAGTGCTAGCGAAGGGATTAGCAATCAGCCCCAGCATTTT
TRBV7-2,-,TRBJ2-3,-,CASSPWGGPTDTQYF,TGTGCCAGCAGCCCGTGGGGGGGGCCTACAGATACGCAGTATTTT
TRBV30,-,TRBJ1-3,few,CAWSVLGNTIYF,TGTGCCTGGAGTGTACTCGGAAACACCATATATTTT
TRBV7-8,-,TRBJ2-3,many,CASSLGSGDGDTQYF,TGTGCCAGCAGCTTAGGGTCGGGTGACGGGGATACGCAGTATTTT
TRBV18,TRBD1,TRBJ1-1,-,CASSISGGETEAFF,TGTGCCAGCTCAATCTCAGGGGGGGAGACTGAAGCTTTCTTT
TRBV20-1,TRBD2,TRBJ2-1,few,CSAPSDGGYNEQFF,TGCAGTGCCCCTTCTGACGGGGGGTACAATGAGCAGTTCTTC
TRBV24-1,-,TRBJ2-5,many,CATSDFRTVETQYF,TGTGCCACCAGTGATTTCCGGACCGTGGAGACCCAGTACTTC
TRBV7-2,TRBD1,TRBJ2-1,few,CASTTGQGDEQFF,TGTGCCAGCACCACCGGCCAGGGGGATGAGCAGTTCTTC
TRBV19,-,TRBJ1-1,few,CASSIGRAHTEAFF,TGTGCCAGTAGTATAGGAAGGGCACACACTGAAGCTTTCTTT
TRBV5-5,-,TRBJ1-4,-,CASSSPFEKNEKLFF,TGTGCCAGCAGCTCCCCTTTTGAGAAGAATGAAAAACTGTTTTTT
TRBV5-1,-,TRBJ2-5,-,CASSLDPTGETQYF,TGCGCCAGCAGCCTCGACCCCACGGGTGAGACCCAGTACTTC
TRBV7-3,-,TRBJ1-1,-,CASSLQKNTEAFF,TGTGCCAGCAGCTTACAGAAGAACACTGAAGCTTTCTTT
TRBV6-2/TRBV6-3,-,TRBJ2-1,-,CASSIPDEQFF,TGTGCCAGCAGTATTCCTGATGAGCAGTTCTTC
TRBV10-3,TRBD2,TRBJ2-1,-,CAISEFSSSGGYNEQFF,TGTGCCATCAGTGAGTTCTCCTCTAGCGGGGGGTACAATGAGCAGTTCTTC
TRBV7-9,-,TRBJ1-3,-,CASSNRDSDSGNTIYF,TGTGCCAGCAGCAACCGGGACTCAGACTCTGGAAACACCATATATTTT
TRBV4-3,-,TRBJ2-3,-,CASSRDGGGGTDTQYF,TGCGCCAGCAGCCGTGATGGCGGGGGCGGCACAGATACGCAGTATTTT
TRBV12-3/TRBV12-4,-,TRBJ2-1,few,CASSLGTLAYNEQFF,TGTGCCAGCAGCCTAGGGACCCTAGCGTACAATGAGCAGTTCTTC
TRBV10-2,-,TRBJ2-3,many,CASSTSHSTDTQYF,TGCGCCAGCTCTACTAGCCACAGCACAGATACGCAGTATTTT
TRBV12-3/TRBV12-4,TRBD1,TRBJ2-5,few,CASRKGQATYETQYF,TGTGCCAGCAGGAAGGGACAGGCCACCTATGAGACCCAGTACTTC
TRBV7-2,-,TRBJ1-5,-,CASSLVFDQPQHF,TGTGCCAGCAGCCTAGTTTTTGATCAGCCCCAGCATTTT
TRBV30,-,TRBJ2-3,-,CAWNRPTDTQYF,TGTGCCTGGAACCGACCCACAGATACGCAGTATTTT
TRBV4-3,TRBD1,TRBJ2-7,many,CASSQADRGYEQYF,TGCGCCAGCAGCCAAGCGGACAGGGGCTACGAGCAGTACTTC
TRBV3-1,TRBD2,TRBJ2-1,few,CASSQGSGGTYNEQFF,TGTGCCAGCAGCCAAGGGTCCGGGGGGACGTACAATGAGCAGTTCTTC
TRBV28,-,TRBJ2-4,many,CASSLVSVRIAKNIQYF,TGTGCCAGCAGTTTAGTTAGTGTACGGATAGCCAAAAACATTCAGTACTTC
TRBV9,-,TRBJ1-2,-,CASSVATGNYGYTF,TGTGCCAGCAGCGTAGCTACAGGGAACTATGGCTACACCTTC
TRBV4-1,-,TRBJ2-3,few,CASSLNAASTDTQYF,TGCGCCAGCAGCCTCAATGCGGCTAGCACAGATACGCAGTATTTT
TRBV7-3,-,TRBJ2-3,few,CASSSRGSITDTQYF,TGTGCCAGCAGCTCCCGGGGGTCGATCACAGATACGCAGTATTTT
TRBV7-9,-,TRBJ2-3,-,CASSYRVGDTQYF,TGTGCCAGCAGCTACAGGGTGGGAGATACGCAGTATTTT
TRBV5-1,TRBD1,TRBJ1-1,-,CASSFEGAGEAFF,TGCGCCAGCAGCTTCGAGGGGGCCGGTGAAGCTTTCTTT
TRBV6-2/TRBV6-3,-,TRBJ2-1,few,CASSYDNEQFF,TGTGCCAGCAGTTATGATAATGAGCAGTTCTTC
TRBV7-9,TRBD1,TRBJ1-1,-,CASSVGTGEFDPEAFF,TGTGCCAGCAGCGTGGGGACAGGGGAATTTGATCCTGAAGCTTTCTTT
TRBV7-3,-,TRBJ2-2,-,CASRSPGPTTGELFF,TGTGCCAGCAGGAGTCCGGGTCCTACAACTGGGGAGCTGTTTTTT
TRBV5-1,-,TRBJ2-1,-,CASSFQLWGNEQFF,TGCGCCAGCAGCTTTCAACTTTGGGGGAATGAGCAGTTCTTC
TRBV14,-,TRBJ2-3,-,CASSIPSGARVTDTQYF,TGTGCCAGCAGCATCCCCTCGGGGGCGAGGGTCACAGATACGCAGTATTTT
TRBV18,-,TRBJ2-6,-,CASSPRAATSGANVLTF,TGTGCCAGCTCACCGAGGGCAGCGACCTCTGGGGCCAACGTCCTGACTTTC